A single sample is the source of the 16 T cell receptor beta chains below, sequenced in a study of regulatory T cells in long-lasting Graves disease. To make TCR beta libraries, researchers used iRepertoire HTBI primers and Arm-PCR of CDR3 regions. TCRdb independently ran MiXCR on the multiplex PCR reads; one entry per CDR3 protein. The data contain a few hundred thousand distinct CDR3 sequences, around 20% of them singletons. Time point specified: persistent/refractory GD, antithyroid drugs over 5 years with positive TRAb. With RNA extracted from PBMCs as input, the TCR library was made. Sequenced here: peripheral blood mononuclear cells (PBMCs), sampled when the disease was refractory, from a patient treated with antithyroid drugs. These receptor sequences come from a female donor with Graves disease.

This clonotype appeared many times. V gene TRBV28 combines with J gene TRBJ1-6, with TRBD1 as a possible D gene (5 bases). The CDR3 runs 20 residues. Between the trimmed V and J ends, which lost 4 bases and 7 bases, there was a span of 29 bases. In germline, CDR1 is MDHEN, CDR2 SYDVKM. CDR3 in DNA: TGTGCCAGCAGTTCCTTATTAGGGTGGAGACAGCCCCGACCCAATTCACCCCTCCACTTT. Its translation is CASSSLLGWRQPRPNSPLHF.

This clonotype has at least ten counts. This chain uses TRBV15 with TRBJ2-5; TRBD1 matches at 7 bases. V lost 1 base to trimming and J lost 7 bases; unmatched junction nucleotides: 3. Germline lookup yields CDR1 LNHNV and CDR2 YYDKDF (reference sequence). The length of the CDR3 is 13 residues. CDR3 loop: CATSRATGATQYF. CDR3 nucleotides: TGTGCCACCAGCAGAGCCACAGGGGCGACCCAGTACTTC.

In its sample, this clonotype was seen many times. J is TRBJ2-2 and V is TRBV28; no firm D call. Deletions cut 6 bases from V and 6 bases from J, with 17 bases between. Per the germline V gene, CDR1 is MDHEN and CDR2 is SYDVKM. The CDR3 runs to 15 residues. The CDR3 protein is CASRTLQLQSGELFF. The CDR3 DNA reads TGTGCCAGCAGAACGCTACAGCTCCAGTCCGGGGAGCTGTTTTTT. Full variable domain (remainder filled in from reference TRBV28 and TRBJ2-2): DVKVTQSSRYLVKRTGEKVFLECVQDMDHENMFWYRQDPGLGLRLIYFSYDVKMKEKGDIPEGYSVSREKKERFSLILESASTNQTSMYLCASRTLQLQSGELFFGEGSRLTVL.

This clonotype was counted between two and nine times. This chain uses TRBV7-2 with TRBJ1-5; 7 positions match TRBD1. There are 15 residues in the CDR3. J gave up 1 base and V 5 bases, and 5 bases lay outside the gene matches. Germline V gene lookup returns CDR1 SGHTA and CDR2 FQGNSA. CDR3 residues: CASSPTGPSNQPQHF. DNA of the CDR3: TGTGCCAGCAGCCCGACAGGGCCGAGCAATCAGCCCCAGCATTTT.

This clonotype was picked up a small number of times. This chain uses TRBV24-1 with TRBJ2-6; 8 nucleotides agree with TRBD1. Germline-derived CDR1 and CDR2 are KGHDR and SFDVKD. V lost 7 bases, J lost 4 bases, and 17 bases stayed unmatched. CDR3 length: 19 amino acids. The CDR3 region is CATSRSGRQGASGANVLTF. In DNA, the CDR3 is TGTGCCACCAGCCGTAGTGGTCGGCAGGGGGCTTCCGGGGCCAACGTCCTGACTTTC.

This clonotype has just a few counts. V usage is TRBV7-9 and J usage is TRBJ2-1, with D maybe TRBD2 (6 bases). The V and J ends lost 4 bases and 6 bases respectively, with 13 bases between them. CDR3 length: 14 residues. The germline V gene encodes CDR1 SEHNR and CDR2 FQNEAQ (reference sequence). CDR3 sequence: CASSSLAPTNEQFF. The CDR3 bases are TGTGCCAGCAGCTCTCTAGCGCCGACCAATGAGCAGTTCTTC.

There are many counts of this clonotype. This chain joins TRBV2 and TRBJ2-7, with 8 bases that match TRBD2. V was clipped by 7 bases and J by 3 bases; unmatched bases: 8. The V gene's germline CDR1 is SNHLY and CDR2 FYNNEI. The CDR3 runs 14 residues. The CDR3: CASMALAGFYEQYF. In DNA form, the CDR3 reads TGTGCCAGCATGGCCCTAGCGGGTTTCTACGAGCAGTACTTC.

The chain recombines TRBV28 with TRBJ2-1; tentatively, D is TRBD2 (5 bases). This CDR3 is built from 17 residues. Germline loops: CDR1 MDHEN, CDR2 SYDVKM. V shed 2 bases and J shed 1 base, with 15 bases lying between them. CDR3 protein: CASSLPASRRSYNEQFF. For the CDR3, the DNA is TGTGCCAGCAGTTTACCAGCGAGCAGGAGGTCCTACAATGAGCAGTTCTTC.

This clonotype was observed a few times. The chain combines TRBV19 with TRBJ2-5, with a tentative D call TRBD2 (5 bases). The CDR3 is 17 amino acids. The germline gives CDR1 LNHDA, CDR2 SQIVND (reference sequence). V lost 2 bases, J lost 2 bases, and 18 bases lay in between. The CDR3 DNA sequence: TGTGCCAGTAGTATAACCACCATGATAGCGCGTCAAGAGACCCAGTACTTC. This translates into CASSITTMIARQETQYF.

This rearrangement joins TRBV5-1 to TRBJ1-2; TRBD1 might be the D (5 bases). Germline-derived CDR1 and CDR2 are SGHRS and YFSETQ. The CDR3 loop spans 15 amino acids. Trimming shortened V by 2 bases and J by 7 bases, and 18 bases separated the two germline ends. The CDR3 spells CASSFTEGISFGYTF. In nucleotides, the CDR3 is TGCGCCAGCAGCTTTACCGAGGGGATTTCCTTTGGCTACACCTTC. The full variable domain, its missing parts supplied by reference TRBV5-1 and TRBJ1-2, is KAGVTQTPRYLIKTRGQQVTLSCSPISGHRSVSWYQQTPGQGLQFLFEYFSETQRNKGNFPGRFSGRQFSNSRSEMNVSTLELGDSALYLCASSFTEGISFGYTFGSGTRLTVV.

This sequence joins TRBV13 and TRBJ2-5, with unresolved D. Germline V gene lookup returns CDR1 PRHDT and CDR2 FYEKMQ (reference sequence). The CDR3 spans 16 residues. The V gene lost 6 bases and the J gene lost 0 bases, with 17 bases spanning the gap. The DNA of the CDR3 is TGTGCCAGCAGTTTAACCAACCTGGGGTACCAAGAGACCCAGTACTTC. Its translation is CASSLTNLGYQETQYF. Drawing the rest from reference TRBV13 and TRBJ2-5, the complete variable domain is AAGVIQSPRHLIKEKRETATLKCYPIPRHDTVYWYQQGPGQDPQFLISFYEKMQSDKGSIPDRFSAQQFSDYHSELNMSSLELGDSALYFCASSLTNLGYQETQYFGPGTRLLVL.

The gene calls are TRBV7-2 and TRBJ2-7; TRBD1 agrees at 9 bases. V was clipped by 1 base and J by 3 bases; unmatched bases: 4. Germline CDR1 and CDR2: SGHTA and FQGNSA. The CDR3 spans 15 residues. The CDR3, as DNA: TGTGCCAGCAGCTTAGACGGGACAGGGTTCTACGAGCAGTACTTC. Amino acid sequence: CASSLDGTGFYEQYF.

The V and J genes are TRBV6-5 and TRBJ2-5; D gene uncertain. This CDR3 region has 13 residues. The germline gives CDR1 MNHEY, CDR2 SVGAGI. V lost 4 bases, J lost 7 bases, and 13 bases lay in between. In DNA form, the CDR3 reads TGTGCCAGCAGTTTCTACGGGCCTGGGACCCAGTACTTC. It translates to CASSFYGPGTQYF.

This clonotype was seen ten or more times. This chain uses TRBV30 with TRBJ2-7; no definite D call. V lost 5 bases and J 1 base, leaving 6 bases between the germline ends. Germline assignment: CDR1 GTSNPN and CDR2 SVGIG (reference sequence). The CDR3 runs 11 residues. The CDR3 DNA reads as TGTGCCTGGGCCTCATCCTACGAGCAGTACTTC. Protein sequence: CAWASSYEQYF.

This clonotype was seen many times. The CDR3 loop is CASSDHRDFSEGYTF. CDR3 coding DNA: TGTGCCAGCAGCGATCACAGGGATTTTTCAGAAGGCTACACCTTC. V is TRBV12-3 or TRBV12-4 and J is TRBJ1-2; perhaps TRBD1 as D (6 bases). Trimming shortened V by 6 bases and J by 8 bases, and 22 bases separated the two germline ends. The CDR3 extends over 15 amino acids.

The chain carries TRBV19 and TRBJ1-2, with a tentative D call TRBD1 (6 bases). Germline CDR1 is LNHDA and CDR2 is SQIVND (reference sequence). V was clipped by 3 bases and J by 4 bases, with 9 bases between them. This CDR3 region has 13 residues. CDR3 residues: CASSIDRFYGYTF. DNA of the CDR3: TGTGCCAGTAGTATCGACAGGTTCTATGGCTACACCTTC.